The source of this T cell receptor beta chain is a study of cytomegalovirus exposure and HLA in healthy donors. PCR was performed using 60 Vbeta and 13 Jbeta primers. Sequenced by immunoSEQ multiplex PCR; TCRdb stores in-frame clones only, minus some. The top ten clones hold 2.1% of a sample with 100,000 or so clones, roughly 84% of them seen once. The origin of this receptor is a young man in good health and CMV-seronegative. Source material: PBMCs.

The CDR3 coding sequence is TGTGCCAGCAGACAGGGCAATCAGCCCCAGCATTTT. This sequence encodes CASRQGNQPQHF. The chain couples TRBV11-2 to TRBJ1-5; D is perhaps TRBD1 (5 bases). Trimming pared 6 bases from V and 2 bases from J, leaving 5 bases between. CDR3 length equals 12 residues. Germline CDR1 and CDR2: SGHAT and FQNNGV.